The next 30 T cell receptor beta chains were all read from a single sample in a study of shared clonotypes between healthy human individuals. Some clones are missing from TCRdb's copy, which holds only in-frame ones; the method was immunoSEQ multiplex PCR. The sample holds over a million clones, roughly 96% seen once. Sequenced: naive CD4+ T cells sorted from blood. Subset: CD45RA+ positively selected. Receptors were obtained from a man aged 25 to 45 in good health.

CDR3 protein: CASSQDRGISTEAFF. CDR3 DNA: TGCGCCAGCAGCCAGGACAGGGGCATCAGCACTGAAGCTTTCTTT. The genes are TRBV4-3 and TRBJ1-1; 9 nucleotides align to TRBD1. V shed 3 bases and J 4 bases; nucleotides not matched to a gene: 6. Germline CDR1 is LGHNA and CDR2 is YSLEER. CDR3 length: 15 residues.

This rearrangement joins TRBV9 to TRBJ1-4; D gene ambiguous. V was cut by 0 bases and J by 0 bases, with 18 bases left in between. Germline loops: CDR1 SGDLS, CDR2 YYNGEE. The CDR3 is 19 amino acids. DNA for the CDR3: TGTGCCAGCAGCGTAGGAAATAGGGTAGGATTTGCAACTAATGAAAAACTGTTTTTT. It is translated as CASSVGNRVGFATNEKLFF.

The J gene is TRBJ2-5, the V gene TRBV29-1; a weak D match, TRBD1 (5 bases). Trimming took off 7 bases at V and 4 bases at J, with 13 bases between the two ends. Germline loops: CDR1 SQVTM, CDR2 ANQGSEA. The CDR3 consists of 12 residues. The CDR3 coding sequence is TGCAGCGCCGGGCCAAGGGGAGAGACCCAGTACTTC. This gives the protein CSAGPRGETQYF.

The CDR3 is CASSLGGSNEKLFF. CDR3 DNA: TGTGCCAGCAGCTTGGGGGGGTCTAATGAAAAACTGTTTTTT. The gene calls are TRBV5-4 and TRBJ1-4, with a weak D call TRBD1 (5 bases). This CDR3 is 14 amino acids long. In germline, CDR1 is SGHNT, CDR2 YYREEE (reference sequence). The ends were cut back, 0 bases at V and 3 bases at J, with 6 bases in the middle.

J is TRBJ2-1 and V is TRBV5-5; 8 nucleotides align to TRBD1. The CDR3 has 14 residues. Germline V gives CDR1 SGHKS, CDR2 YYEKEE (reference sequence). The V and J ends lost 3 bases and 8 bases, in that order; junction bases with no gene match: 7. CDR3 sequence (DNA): TGTGCCAGCAGCTCCCGACAGGGGTACTATGAGCAGTTCTTC. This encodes CASSSRQGYYEQFF.

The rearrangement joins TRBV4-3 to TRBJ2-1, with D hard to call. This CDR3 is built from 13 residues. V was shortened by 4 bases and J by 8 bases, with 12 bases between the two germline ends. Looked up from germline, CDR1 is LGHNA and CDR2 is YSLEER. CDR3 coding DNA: TGCGCCAGCAGCCGGGCTCCCAACTATGAGCAGTTCTTC. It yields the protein CASSRAPNYEQFF.

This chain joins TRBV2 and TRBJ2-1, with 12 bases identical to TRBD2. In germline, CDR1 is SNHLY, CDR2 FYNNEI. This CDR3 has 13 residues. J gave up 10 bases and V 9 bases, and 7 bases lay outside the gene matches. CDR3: CARGLAGSREQFF. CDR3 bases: TGTGCCAGGGGACTAGCGGGTTCCCGGGAGCAGTTCTTC.

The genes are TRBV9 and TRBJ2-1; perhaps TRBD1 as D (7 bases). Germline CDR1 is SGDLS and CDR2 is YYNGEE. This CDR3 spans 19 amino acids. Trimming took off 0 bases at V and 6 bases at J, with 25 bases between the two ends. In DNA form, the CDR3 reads TGTGCCAGCAGCGTAGAGTTCCATGGAGGGGGCAATCGGTCCAATGAGCAGTTCTTC. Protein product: CASSVEFHGGGNRSNEQFF.

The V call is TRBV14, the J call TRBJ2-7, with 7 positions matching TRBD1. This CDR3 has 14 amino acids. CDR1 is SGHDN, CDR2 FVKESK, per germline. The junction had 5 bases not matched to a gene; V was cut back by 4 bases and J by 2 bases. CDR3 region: CASSPRQGPYEQYF. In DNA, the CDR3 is TGTGCCAGCAGCCCGCGACAGGGTCCCTACGAGCAGTACTTC.

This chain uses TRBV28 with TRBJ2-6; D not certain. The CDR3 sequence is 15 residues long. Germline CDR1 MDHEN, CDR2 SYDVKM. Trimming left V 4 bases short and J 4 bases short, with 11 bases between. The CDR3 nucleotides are TGTGCCAGCAGTTCGGGCCTTTCAGGGGCCAACGTCCTGACTTTC. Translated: CASSSGLSGANVLTF.

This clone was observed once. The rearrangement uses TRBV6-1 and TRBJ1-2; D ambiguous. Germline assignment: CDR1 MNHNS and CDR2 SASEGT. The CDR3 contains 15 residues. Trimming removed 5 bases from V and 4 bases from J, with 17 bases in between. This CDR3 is CASSIRDPVTYGYTF. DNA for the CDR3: TGTGCCAGCAGTATTAGGGATCCAGTCACCTATGGCTACACCTTC.

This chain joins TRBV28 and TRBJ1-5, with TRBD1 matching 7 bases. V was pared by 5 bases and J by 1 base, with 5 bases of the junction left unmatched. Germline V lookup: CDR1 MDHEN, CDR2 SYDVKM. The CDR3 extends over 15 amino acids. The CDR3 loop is CASSLYRGSNQPQHF. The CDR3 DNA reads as TGTGCCAGCAGTCTGTACAGGGGAAGCAATCAGCCCCAGCATTTT.

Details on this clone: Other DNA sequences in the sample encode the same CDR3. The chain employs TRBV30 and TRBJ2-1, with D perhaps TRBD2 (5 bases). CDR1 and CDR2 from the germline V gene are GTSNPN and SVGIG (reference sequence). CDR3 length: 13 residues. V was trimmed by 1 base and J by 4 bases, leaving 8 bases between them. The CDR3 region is CAWSGGPYNEQFF. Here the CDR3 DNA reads TGTGCCTGGAGTGGAGGGCCTTACAATGAGCAGTTCTTC.

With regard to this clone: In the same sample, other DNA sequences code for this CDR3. Here the CDR3 DNA reads TGCGCCAGCAGCTTGGGCGGGAGGGGCACAGATACGCAGTATTTT. It yields the protein CASSLGGRGTDTQYF. J is TRBJ2-3 and V is TRBV5-1; TRBD2 aligns across 9 bases. The V and J ends lost 0 bases and 1 base, in that order; junction bases with no gene match: 0. The CDR3 runs to 15 residues. Germline loops: CDR1 SGHRS, CDR2 YFSETQ.

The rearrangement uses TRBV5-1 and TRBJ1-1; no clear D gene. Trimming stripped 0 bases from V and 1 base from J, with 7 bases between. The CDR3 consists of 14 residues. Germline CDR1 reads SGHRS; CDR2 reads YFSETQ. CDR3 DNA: TGCGCCAGCAGCTTGGCGTTGACGAACACTGAAGCTTTCTTT. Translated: CASSLALTNTEAFF.

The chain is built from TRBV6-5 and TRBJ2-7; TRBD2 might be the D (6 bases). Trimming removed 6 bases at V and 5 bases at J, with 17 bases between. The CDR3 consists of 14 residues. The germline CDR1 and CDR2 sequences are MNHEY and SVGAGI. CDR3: CASRQLAVWHEQYF. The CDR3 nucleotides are TGTGCCAGCAGACAATTAGCGGTCTGGCACGAGCAGTACTTC.

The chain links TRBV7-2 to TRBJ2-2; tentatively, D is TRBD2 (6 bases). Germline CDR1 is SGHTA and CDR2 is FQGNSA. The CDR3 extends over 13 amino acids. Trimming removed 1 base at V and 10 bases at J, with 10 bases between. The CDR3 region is CASSLGRREELFF. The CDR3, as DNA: TGTGCCAGCAGCTTAGGTCGGCGGGAGGAGCTGTTTTTT.

The CDR3: CASNDGTNRAFF. DNA for the CDR3: TGTGCCAGCAACGACGGGACGAATCGAGCTTTCTTT. The chain is built from TRBV2 and TRBJ1-1; possible D gene TRBD1, 5 bases. Germline CDR1 and CDR2: SNHLY and FYNNEI. V was cut by 7 bases and J by 10 bases, with 16 bases left in between. The CDR3 runs 12 residues.

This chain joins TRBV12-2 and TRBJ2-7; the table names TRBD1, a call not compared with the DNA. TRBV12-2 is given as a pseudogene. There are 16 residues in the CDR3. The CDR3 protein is CASRTTGQGINSEQYF. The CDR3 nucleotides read TGTGCAAGTCGCACGACCGGACAGGGTATTAACAGCGAGCAGTACTTC.

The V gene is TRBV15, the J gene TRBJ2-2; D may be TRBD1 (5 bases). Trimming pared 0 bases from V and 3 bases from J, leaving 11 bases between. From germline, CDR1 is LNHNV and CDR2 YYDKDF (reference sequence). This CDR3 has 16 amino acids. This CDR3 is CATSRDRPGYTGELFF. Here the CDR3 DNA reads TGTGCCACCAGCAGAGATCGGCCAGGGTACACCGGGGAGCTGTTTTTT.

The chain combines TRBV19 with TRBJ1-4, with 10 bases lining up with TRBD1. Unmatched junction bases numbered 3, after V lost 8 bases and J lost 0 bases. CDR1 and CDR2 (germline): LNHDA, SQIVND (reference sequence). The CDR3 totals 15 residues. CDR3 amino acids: CASHGQGATNEKLFF. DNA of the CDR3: TGTGCCAGTCATGGACAGGGGGCAACTAATGAAAAACTGTTTTTT.

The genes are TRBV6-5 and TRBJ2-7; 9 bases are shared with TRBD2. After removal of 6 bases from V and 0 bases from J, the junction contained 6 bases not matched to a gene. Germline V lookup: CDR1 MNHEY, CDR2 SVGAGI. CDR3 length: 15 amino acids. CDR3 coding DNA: TGTGCCAGCAGCCCGACTAGCGGACGCTCCTACGAGCAGTACTTC. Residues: CASSPTSGRSYEQYF.

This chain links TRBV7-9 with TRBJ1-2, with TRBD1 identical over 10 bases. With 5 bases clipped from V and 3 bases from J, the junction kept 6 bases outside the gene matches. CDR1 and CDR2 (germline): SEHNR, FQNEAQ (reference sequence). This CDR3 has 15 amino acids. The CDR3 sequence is CASSNRDRGDYGYTF. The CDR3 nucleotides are TGTGCCAGCAGCAATCGGGACAGGGGCGACTATGGCTACACCTTC.

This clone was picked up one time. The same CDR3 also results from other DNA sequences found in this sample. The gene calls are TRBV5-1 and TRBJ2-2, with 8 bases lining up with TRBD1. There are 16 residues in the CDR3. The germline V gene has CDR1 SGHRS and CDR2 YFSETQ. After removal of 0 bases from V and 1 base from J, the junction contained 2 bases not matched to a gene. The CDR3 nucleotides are TGCGCCAGCAGCTTGGTTACAGGGGGGAACACCGGGGAGCTGTTTTTT. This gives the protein CASSLVTGGNTGELFF.

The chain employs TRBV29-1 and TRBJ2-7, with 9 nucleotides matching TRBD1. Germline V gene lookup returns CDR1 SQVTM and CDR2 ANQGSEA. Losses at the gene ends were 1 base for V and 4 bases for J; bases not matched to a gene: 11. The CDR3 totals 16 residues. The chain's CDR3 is CSVEGVYDRGAYEQYF. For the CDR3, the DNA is TGCAGCGTTGAAGGGGTATACGACAGGGGGGCTTACGAGCAGTACTTC.

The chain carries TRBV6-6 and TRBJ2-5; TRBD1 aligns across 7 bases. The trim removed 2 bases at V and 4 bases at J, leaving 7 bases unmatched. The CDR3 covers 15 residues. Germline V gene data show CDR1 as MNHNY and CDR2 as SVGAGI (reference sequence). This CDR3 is CASSYTNRGIETQYF. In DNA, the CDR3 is TGTGCCAGCAGTTACACAAACAGGGGAATAGAGACCCAGTACTTC.

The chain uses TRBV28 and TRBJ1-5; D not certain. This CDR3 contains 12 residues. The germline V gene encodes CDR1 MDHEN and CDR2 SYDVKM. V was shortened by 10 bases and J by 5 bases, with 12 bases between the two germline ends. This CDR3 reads CATASGYQPQHF. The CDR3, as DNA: TGTGCCACCGCGTCGGGTTATCAGCCCCAGCATTTT.

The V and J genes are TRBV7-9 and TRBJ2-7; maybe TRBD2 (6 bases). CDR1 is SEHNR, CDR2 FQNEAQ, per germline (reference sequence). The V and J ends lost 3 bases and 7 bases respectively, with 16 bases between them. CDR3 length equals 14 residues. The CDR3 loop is CASSFGGQNGEQYF. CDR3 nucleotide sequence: TGTGCCAGCAGCTTCGGGGGTCAGAACGGAGAGCAGTACTTC.

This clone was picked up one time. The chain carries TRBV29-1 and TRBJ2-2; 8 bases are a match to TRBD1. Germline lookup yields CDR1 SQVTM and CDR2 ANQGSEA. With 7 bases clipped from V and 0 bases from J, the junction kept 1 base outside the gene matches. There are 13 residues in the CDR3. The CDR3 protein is CSGGQANTGELFF. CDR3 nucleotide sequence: TGCAGCGGGGGACAGGCGAACACCGGGGAGCTGTTTTTT.

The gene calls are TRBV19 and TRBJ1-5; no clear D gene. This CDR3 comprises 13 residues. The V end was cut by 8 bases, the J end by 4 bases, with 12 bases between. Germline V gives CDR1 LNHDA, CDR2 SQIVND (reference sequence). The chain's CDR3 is CASGDLRNQPQHF. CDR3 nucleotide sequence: TGTGCCAGTGGGGATTTAAGGAATCAGCCCCAGCATTTT.